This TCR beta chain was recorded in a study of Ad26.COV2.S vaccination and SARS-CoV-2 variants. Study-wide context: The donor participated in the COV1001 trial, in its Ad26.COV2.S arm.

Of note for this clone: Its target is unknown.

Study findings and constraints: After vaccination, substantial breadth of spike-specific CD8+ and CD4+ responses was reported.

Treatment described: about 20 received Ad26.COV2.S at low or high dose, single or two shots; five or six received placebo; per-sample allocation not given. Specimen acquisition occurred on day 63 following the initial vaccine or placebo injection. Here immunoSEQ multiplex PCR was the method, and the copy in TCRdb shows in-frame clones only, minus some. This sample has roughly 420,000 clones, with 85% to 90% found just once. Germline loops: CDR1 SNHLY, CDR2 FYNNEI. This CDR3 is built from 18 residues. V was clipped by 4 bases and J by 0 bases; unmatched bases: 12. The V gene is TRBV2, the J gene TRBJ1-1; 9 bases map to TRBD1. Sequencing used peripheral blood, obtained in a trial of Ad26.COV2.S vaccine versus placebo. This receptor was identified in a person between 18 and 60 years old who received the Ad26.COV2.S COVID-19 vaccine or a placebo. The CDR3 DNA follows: TGTGCCAGCAGTGGCTCGGACAGGGGCCGAGAATTGAACACTGAAGCTTTCTTT. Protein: CASSGSDRGRELNTEAFF.